Sequencing of this T cell receptor (beta chain) was carried out in a study of vaccination effects on CD4 cells after COVID-19. Study-wide points: By a late point after vaccination, infection- and vaccine-induced clones had shrunk markedly through clonal contraction. Only a single clone (1 of 255 vaccine-induced clones in healthy vaccinees) cross-reacted with common cold coronaviruses.

The V gene end was trimmed by 2 bases and the J gene end by 1 base; junction bases not matched to a gene: 8. Germline V CDR1 and CDR2: WSHSY, SAAADI. This CDR3 region has 18 residues. With respect to this clone: Its cognate antigen is unknown.

The assay was immunoSEQ multiplex PCR, and TCRdb's table has in-frame clones only and misses some. The sample consists of under 35,000 clones, 55% to 75% of them appearing once. ViraFEST used viral peptide pools to expand antigen-specific CD4+ T cells before sequencing. Following a roughly 10-day culture, CD4+ T cells were purified. Two doses of either BNT162b2 or mRNA-1273 were given to each participant. Testing of the vaccine recipients showed negative nucleocapsid antibodies and no prior SARS-CoV-2 infection. IL-2 at 10 IU/ml and peptides at about 10 ug/ml were added to cultured PBMC, around 2 million per well.

The V gene is TRBV10-2, the J gene TRBJ2-4, with TRBD2 matching over 10 bases. The source material was CD4+ T cells from PBMCs cultured with HCoV-NL63 spike peptides, sampled after COVID-19 vaccination. This sequence originates from a human donor who received a COVID-19 vaccine. CDR3 region: CASSEGVGAGGAKNIQYF. In nucleotides, the CDR3 is TGCGCCAGCAGTGAGGGAGTGGGAGCGGGAGGGGCCAAAAACATTCAGTACTTC.